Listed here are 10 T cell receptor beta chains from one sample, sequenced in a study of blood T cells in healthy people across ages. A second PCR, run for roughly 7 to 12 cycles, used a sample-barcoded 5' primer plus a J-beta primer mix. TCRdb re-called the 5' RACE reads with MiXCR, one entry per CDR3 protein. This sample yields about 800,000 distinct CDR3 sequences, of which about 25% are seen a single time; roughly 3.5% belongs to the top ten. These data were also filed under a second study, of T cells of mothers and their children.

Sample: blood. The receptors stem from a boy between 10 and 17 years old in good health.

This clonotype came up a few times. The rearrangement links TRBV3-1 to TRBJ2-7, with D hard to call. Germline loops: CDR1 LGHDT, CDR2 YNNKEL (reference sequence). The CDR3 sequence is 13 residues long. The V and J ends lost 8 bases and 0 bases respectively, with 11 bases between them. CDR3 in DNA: TGTGCCAGCGGGCTTACCCTCTCCTACGAGCAGTACTTC. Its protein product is CASGLTLSYEQYF.

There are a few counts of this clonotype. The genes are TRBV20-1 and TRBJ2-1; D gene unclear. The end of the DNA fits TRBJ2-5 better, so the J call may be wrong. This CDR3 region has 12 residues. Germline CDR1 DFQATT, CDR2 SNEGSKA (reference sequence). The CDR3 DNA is TGCAGTGCTATTAACTTAGAAGAGACCCAGTACTTC. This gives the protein CSAINLEETQYF.

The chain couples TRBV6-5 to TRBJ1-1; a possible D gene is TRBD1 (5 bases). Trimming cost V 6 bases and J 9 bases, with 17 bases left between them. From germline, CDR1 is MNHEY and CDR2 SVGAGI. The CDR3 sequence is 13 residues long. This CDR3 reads CASRGVLTDQAFF. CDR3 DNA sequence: TGTGCCAGCAGAGGGGTATTAACAGATCAAGCTTTCTTT.

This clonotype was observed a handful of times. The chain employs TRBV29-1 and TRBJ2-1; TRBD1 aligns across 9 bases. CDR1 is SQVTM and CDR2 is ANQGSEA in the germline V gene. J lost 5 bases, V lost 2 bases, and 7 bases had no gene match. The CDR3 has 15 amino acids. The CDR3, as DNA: TGCAGCGTTGAACACCCGGGACAGGGAAACAATGAGCAGTTCTTC. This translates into CSVEHPGQGNNEQFF.

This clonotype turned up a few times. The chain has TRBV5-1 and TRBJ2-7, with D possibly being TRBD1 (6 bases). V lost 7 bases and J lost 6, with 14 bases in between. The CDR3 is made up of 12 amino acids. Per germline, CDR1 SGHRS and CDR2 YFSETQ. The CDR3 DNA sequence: TGCGCCAGCCGGGACATTTCTGGCGAGCAGTACTTC. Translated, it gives CASRDISGEQYF.

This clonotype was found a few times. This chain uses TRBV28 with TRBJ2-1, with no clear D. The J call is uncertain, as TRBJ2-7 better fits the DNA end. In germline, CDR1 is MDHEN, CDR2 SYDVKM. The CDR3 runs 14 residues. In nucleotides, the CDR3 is TGTGCCAGCAGTGCACACTTTCCCCCCTACGAGCAGTACTTC. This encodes CASSAHFPPYEQYF.

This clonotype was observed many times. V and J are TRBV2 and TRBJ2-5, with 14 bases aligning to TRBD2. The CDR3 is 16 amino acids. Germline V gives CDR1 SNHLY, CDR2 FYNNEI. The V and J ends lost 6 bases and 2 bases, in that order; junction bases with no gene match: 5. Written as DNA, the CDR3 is TGTGCCAGCAGCGAGTGGACTAGCGGGGGGCAAGAGACCCAGTACTTC. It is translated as CASSEWTSGGQETQYF.

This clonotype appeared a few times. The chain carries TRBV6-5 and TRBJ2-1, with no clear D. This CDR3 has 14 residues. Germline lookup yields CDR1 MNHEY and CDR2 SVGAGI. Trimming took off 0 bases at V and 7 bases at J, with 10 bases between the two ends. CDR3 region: CASSYSASRNEQFF. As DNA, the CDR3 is TGTGCCAGCAGTTACTCGGCTAGTCGAAATGAGCAGTTCTTC.

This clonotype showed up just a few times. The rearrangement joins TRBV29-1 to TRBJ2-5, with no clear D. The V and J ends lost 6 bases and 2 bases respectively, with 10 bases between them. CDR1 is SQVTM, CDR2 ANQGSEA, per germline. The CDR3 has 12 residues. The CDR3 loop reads CSVYAGQETQYF. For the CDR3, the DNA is TGCAGCGTATACGCCGGACAAGAGACCCAGTACTTC.

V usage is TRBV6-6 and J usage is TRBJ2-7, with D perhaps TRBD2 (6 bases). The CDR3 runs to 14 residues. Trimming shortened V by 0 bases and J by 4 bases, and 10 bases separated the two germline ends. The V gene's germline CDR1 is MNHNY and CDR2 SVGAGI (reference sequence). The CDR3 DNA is TGTGCCAGCAGTTACTCCGGGACTCTTTACGAGCAGTACTTC. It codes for CASSYSGTLYEQYF.